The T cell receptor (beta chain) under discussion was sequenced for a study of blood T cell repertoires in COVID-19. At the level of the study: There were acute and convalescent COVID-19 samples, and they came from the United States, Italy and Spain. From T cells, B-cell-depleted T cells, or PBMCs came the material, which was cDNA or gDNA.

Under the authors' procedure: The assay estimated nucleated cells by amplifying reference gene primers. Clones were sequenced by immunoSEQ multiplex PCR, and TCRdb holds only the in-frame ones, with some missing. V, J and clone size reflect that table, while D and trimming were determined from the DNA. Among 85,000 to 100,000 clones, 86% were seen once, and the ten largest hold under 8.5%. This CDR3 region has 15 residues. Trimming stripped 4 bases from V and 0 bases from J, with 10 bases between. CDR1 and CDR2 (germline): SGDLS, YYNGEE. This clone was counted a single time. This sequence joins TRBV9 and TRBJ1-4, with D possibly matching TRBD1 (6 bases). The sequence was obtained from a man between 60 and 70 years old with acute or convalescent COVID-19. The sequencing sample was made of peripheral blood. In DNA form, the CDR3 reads TGTGCCAGCAGCTTACAGGGTGCAACTAATGAAAAACTGTTTTTT. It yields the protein CASSLQGATNEKLFF.